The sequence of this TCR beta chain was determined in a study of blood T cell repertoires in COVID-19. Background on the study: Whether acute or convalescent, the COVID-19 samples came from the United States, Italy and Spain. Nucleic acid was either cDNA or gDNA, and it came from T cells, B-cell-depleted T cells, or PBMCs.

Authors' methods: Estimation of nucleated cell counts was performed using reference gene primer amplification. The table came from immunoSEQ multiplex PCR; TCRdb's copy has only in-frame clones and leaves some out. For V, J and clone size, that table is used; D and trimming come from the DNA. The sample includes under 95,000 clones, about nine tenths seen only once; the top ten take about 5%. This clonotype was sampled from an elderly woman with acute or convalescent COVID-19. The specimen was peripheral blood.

DNA of the CDR3: TGTGCCAGCAGCTTAGGCCCCGGCGGGTCCTACAATGAGCAGTTCTTC. Its translation is CASSLGPGGSYNEQFF. The chain is built from TRBV13 and TRBJ2-1; D may be TRBD2 (5 bases). Deletions cut 0 bases from V and 1 base from J, with 10 bases between. The CDR3 totals 16 residues. The germline V gene has CDR1 PRHDT and CDR2 FYEKMQ (reference sequence).